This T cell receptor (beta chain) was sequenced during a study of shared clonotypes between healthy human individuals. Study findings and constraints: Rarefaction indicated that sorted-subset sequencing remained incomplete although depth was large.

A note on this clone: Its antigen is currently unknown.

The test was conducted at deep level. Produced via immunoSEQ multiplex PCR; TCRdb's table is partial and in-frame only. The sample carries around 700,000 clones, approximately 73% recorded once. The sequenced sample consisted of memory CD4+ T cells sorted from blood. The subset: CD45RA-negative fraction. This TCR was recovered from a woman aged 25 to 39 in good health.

CDR3 sequence: CASSLGGGPFTGELFF. As DNA, the CDR3 is TGTGCCAGCAGTTTGGGTGGCGGGCCGTTCACCGGGGAGCTGTTTTTT. J is TRBJ2-2 and V is TRBV28, with D tentatively TRBD2 (5 bases). CDR1 and CDR2 from the germline V gene are MDHEN and SYDVKM. V gave up 3 bases and J gave up 4 bases, with 15 bases separating them. This CDR3 region has 16 residues.